The 9 T cell receptor beta chains presented below share a single source sample, sequenced in a study of CD8+CD57+ T cells in acquired aplastic anemia. CDR3 and TCR beta VDJ profiling relied on genomic DNA as the template. TCRdb reprocessed the reads via MiXCR and lists one record per CDR3 protein. The profile shows over 150,000 distinct CDR3 sequences, 48% of them singletons. Patients selected for sequencing had displayed CD8+CD57+ cell expansion by flow cytometry. Sequenced input: sorted CD4+, CD8+, or CD8+CD57+ T cells (not recorded which) from PBMCs. The source is a human donor with aplastic anemia.

Notes on this clonotype: The conserved phenylalanine or tryptophan is not found at the CDR3 terminus, so this likely reflects a read error. The V and J genes are TRBV7-6 and TRBJ2-5, with unresolved D. The length of the CDR3 is 13 residues. With 5 bases removed from V and 2 bases from J, the gap between germline ends came to 9 bases. The germline V gene has CDR1 SGHVS and CDR2 FNYEAQ. The chain's CDR3 is CASSVDRQETQYL. CDR3 bases: TGTGCCAGCAGCGTCGACCGTCAAGAGACCCAGTACCTC.

V gene TRBV24-1 combines with J gene TRBJ1-2; 7 nucleotides line up with TRBD1. The CDR3 loop spans 13 amino acids. The junction had 6 bases not matched to a gene; V was cut back by 4 bases and J by 8 bases. Germline loops: CDR1 KGHDR, CDR2 SFDVKD. The CDR3: CATSDRQGAGYTF. Written as DNA, the CDR3 is TGTGCCACCAGTGACCGACAGGGAGCAGGCTACACCTTC.

The sample holds many counts of this clonotype. CDR3 nucleotide sequence: TGTGCCATCAGTGAGTCTTCGGGGGGCGACGGCTACACCTTC. Protein sequence: CAISESSGGDGYTF. The V call is TRBV10-3, the J call TRBJ1-2; a weak D match, TRBD1 (6 bases). The CDR3 totals 14 residues. Germline assignment: CDR1 ENHRY and CDR2 SYGVKD. The V end lost 0 bases, the J end lost 8 bases, and 13 bases lay between the germline ends.

This clonotype was recorded once. The rearrangement links TRBV2 to TRBJ1-1; 9 nucleotides line up with TRBD1. The length of the CDR3 is 14 residues. Trimming at V came to 7 bases and at J to 4 bases, leaving 7 bases not matched to a gene. The germline CDR1 and CDR2 sequences are SNHLY and FYNNEI. CDR3 sequence reads: CASTLGTGSTEAFF. CDR3 DNA sequence: TGTGCCAGCACGCTTGGGACAGGGAGCACTGAAGCTTTCTTT. Filled out from reference TRBV2 and TRBJ1-1, the complete variable domain reads EPEVTQTPSHQVTQMGQEVILRCVPISNHLYFYWYRQILGQKVEFLVSFYNNEISEKSEIFDDQFSVERPDGSNFTLKIRSTKLEDSAMYFCASTLGTGSTEAFFGQGTRLTVV.

The rearrangement links TRBV7-6 to TRBJ2-5; D could derive from TRBD1 or TRBD2 (5 bases each). Gene TRBJ2-7 matches the end of the DNA better, so the J call may be wrong. CDR1 and CDR2 from the germline V gene are SGHVS and FNYEAQ. The CDR3 consists of 15 residues. The CDR3 loop is CASSFQRGAGYEQYF. Here the CDR3 DNA reads TGTGCCAGCAGCTTCCAAAGAGGGGCCGGGTACGAGCAGTACTTC.

This clonotype was seen repeatedly, ten times or more. The J gene is TRBJ1-5, the V gene TRBV20-1; 7 nucleotides match TRBD1. Germline V lookup: CDR1 DFQATT, CDR2 SNEGSKA (reference sequence). This CDR3 contains 15 residues. The V segment lost 3 bases and the J segment 4 bases; nucleotides outside the gene matches: 9. The DNA of the CDR3 is TGCAGTGCTAGCCGCGCAGGGGGAAGAAATCAGCCCCAGCATTTT. Amino acids: CSASRAGGRNQPQHF.

This clonotype was seen only a few times. The rearrangement joins TRBV29-1 to TRBJ2-5, with D maybe TRBD2 (6 bases). The germline V gene has CDR1 SQVTM and CDR2 ANQGSEA. The CDR3 runs 12 residues. Trimming took 4 bases from V and 5 from J, leaving 11 bases between them. The CDR3 region has the DNA TGCAGCGTTGCGGAGGGCCTTGAGACCCAGTACTTC. This gives the protein CSVAEGLETQYF.

Only a few counts were recorded for this clonotype. This chain uses TRBV10-2 with TRBJ1-2; weak D call: TRBD1 (5 bases). This CDR3 spans 14 amino acids. Trimming shortened V by 6 bases and J by 5 bases, and 16 bases separated the two germline ends. From germline, CDR1 is WSHSY and CDR2 SAAADI. DNA for the CDR3: TGCGCCAGCAGCCCTGGGACCGCTGGGTATGGCTACACCTTC. This codes for CASSPGTAGYGYTF.

The chain combines TRBV7-6 with TRBJ2-2; D is unclear. The germline V gene has CDR1 SGHVS and CDR2 FNYEAQ. CDR3 size: 15 residues. Trimming shortened V by 1 base and J by 3 bases, and 9 bases separated the two germline ends. CDR3 bases: TGTGCCAGCAGCTTAGGGGCAGCCGACACCGGGGAGCTGTTTTTT. This sequence encodes CASSLGAADTGELFF.